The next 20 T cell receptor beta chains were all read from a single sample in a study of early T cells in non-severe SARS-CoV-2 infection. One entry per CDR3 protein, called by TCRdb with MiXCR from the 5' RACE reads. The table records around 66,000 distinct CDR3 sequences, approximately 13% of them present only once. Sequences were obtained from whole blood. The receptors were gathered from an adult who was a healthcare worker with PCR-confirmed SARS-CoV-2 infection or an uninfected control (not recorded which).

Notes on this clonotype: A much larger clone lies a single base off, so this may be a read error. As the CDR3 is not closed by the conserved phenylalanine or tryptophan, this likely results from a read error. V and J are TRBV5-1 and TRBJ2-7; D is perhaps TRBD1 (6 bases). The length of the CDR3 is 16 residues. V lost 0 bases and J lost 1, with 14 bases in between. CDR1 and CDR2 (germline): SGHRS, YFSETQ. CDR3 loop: CASSLDATGLSYEQYY. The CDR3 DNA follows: TGCGCCAGCAGCTTGGACGCCACAGGGCTTTCCTACGAGCAGTACTAC.

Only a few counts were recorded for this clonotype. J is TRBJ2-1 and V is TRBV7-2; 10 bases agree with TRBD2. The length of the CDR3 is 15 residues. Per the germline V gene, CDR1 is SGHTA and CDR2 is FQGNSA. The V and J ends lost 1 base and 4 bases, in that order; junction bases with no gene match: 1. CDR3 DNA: TGTGCCAGCAGCTTAGGGACTAGCGGTTACAATGAGCAGTTCTTC. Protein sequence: CASSLGTSGYNEQFF.

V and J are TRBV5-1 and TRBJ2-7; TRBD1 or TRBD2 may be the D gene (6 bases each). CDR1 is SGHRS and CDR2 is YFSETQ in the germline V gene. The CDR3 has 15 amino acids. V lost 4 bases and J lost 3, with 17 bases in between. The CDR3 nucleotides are TGCGCCAGCAGCGGGGGGAGGACAGAGTACTACGAGCAGTACTTC. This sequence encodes CASSGGRTEYYEQYF.

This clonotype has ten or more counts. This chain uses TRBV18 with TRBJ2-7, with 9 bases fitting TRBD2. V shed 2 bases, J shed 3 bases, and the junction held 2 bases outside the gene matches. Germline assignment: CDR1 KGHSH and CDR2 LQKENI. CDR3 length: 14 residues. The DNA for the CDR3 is TGTGCCAGCTCACCAAAGCGGGGGGACTACGAGCAGTACTTC. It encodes CASSPKRGDYEQYF. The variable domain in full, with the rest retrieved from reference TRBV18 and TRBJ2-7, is NAGVMQNPRHLVRRRGQEARLRCSPMKGHSHVYWYRQLPEEGLKFMVYLQKENIIDESGMPKERFSAEFPKEGPSILRIQQVVRGDSAAYFCASSPKRGDYEQYFGPGTRLTVT.

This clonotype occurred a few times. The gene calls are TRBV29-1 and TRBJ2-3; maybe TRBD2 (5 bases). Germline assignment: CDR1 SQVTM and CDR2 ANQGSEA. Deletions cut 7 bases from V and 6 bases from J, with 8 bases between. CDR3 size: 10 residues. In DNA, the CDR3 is TGCAGCGGCGGGTCGGATACGCAGTATTTT. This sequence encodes CSGGSDTQYF.

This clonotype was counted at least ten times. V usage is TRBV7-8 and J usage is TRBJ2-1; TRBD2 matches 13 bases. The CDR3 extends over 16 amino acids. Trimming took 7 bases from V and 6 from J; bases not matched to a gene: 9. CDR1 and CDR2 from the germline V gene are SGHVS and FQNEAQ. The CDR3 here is CASTEETSGRPNEQFF. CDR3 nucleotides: TGTGCCAGCACCGAAGAGACTAGCGGGAGGCCCAATGAGCAGTTCTTC.

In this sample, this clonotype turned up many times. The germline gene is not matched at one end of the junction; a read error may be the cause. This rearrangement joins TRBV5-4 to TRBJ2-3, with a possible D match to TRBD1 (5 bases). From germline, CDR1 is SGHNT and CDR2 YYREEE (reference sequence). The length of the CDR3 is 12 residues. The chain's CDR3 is CASSLAQGNSNF. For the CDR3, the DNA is TGTGCCAGCAGCTTGGCCCAGGGTAACAGTAATTTT.

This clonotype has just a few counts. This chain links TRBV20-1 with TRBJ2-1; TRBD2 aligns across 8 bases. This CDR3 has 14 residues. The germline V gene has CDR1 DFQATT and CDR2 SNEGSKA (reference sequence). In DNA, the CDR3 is TGCCTTCCCCTCGGGACTAGAGGGGCCAATGAGCAGTTCTTC. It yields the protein CLPLGTRGANEQFF.

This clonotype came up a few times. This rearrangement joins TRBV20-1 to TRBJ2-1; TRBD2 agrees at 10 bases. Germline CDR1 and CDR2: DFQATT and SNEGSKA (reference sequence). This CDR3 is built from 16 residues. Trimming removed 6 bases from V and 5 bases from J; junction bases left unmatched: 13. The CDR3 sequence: CSAEALAGKPNNEQFF. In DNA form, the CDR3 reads TGCAGTGCCGAGGCACTAGCGGGAAAACCGAACAATGAGCAGTTCTTC.

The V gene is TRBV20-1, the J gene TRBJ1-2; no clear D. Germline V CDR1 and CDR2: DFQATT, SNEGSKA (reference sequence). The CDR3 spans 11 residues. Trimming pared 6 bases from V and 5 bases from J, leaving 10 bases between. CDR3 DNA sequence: TGCAGTGCGCTACAGCAATATGGCTACACCTTC. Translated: CSALQQYGYTF.

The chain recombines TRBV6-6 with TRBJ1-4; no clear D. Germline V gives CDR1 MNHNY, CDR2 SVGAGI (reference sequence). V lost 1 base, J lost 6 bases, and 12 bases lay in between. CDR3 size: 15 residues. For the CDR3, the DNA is TGTGCCAGCAGTTACTTGGGCTTACCTCATGAAAAACTGTTTTTT. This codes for CASSYLGLPHEKLFF.

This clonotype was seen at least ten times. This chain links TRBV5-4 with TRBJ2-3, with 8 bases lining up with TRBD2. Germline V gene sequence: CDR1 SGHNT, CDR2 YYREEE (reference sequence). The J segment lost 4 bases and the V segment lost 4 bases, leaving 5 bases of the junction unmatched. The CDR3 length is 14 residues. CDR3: CASSKSGSSDTQYF. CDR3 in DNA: TGTGCCAGCAGCAAGAGCGGGAGCTCAGATACGCAGTATTTT.

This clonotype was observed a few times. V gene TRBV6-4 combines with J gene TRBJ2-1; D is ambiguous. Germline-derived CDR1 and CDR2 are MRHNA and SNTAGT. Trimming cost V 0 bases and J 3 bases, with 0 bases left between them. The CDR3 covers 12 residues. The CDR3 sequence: CASSDSYNEQFF. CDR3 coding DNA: TGTGCCAGCAGTGACTCCTACAATGAGCAGTTCTTC.

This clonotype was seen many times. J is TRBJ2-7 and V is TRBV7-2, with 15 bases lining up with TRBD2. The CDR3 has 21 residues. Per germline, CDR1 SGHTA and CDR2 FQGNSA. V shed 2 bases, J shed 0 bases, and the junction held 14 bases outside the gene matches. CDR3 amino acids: CASSLPVGLAGGRASSYEQYF. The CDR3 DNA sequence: TGTGCCAGCAGCTTACCGGTGGGACTAGCGGGAGGCCGGGCGAGCTCCTACGAGCAGTACTTC. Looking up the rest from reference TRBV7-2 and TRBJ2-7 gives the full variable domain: GAGVSQSPSNKVTEKGKDVELRCDPISGHTALYWYRQSLGQGLEFLIYFQGNSAPDKSGLPSDRFSAERTGGSVSTLTIQRTQQEDSAVYLCASSLPVGLAGGRASSYEQYFGPGTRLTVT.

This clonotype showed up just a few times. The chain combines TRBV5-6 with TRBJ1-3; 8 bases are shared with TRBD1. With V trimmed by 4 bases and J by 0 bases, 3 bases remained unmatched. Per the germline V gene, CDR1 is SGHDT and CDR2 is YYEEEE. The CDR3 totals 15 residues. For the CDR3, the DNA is TGTGCCAGCAGCCTGACAGGGGTCTCTGGAAACACCATATATTTT. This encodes CASSLTGVSGNTIYF.

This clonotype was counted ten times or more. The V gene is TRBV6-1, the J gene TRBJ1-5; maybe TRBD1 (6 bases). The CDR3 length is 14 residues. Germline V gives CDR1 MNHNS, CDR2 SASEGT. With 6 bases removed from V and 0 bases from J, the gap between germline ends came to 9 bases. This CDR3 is CASRDSYSNQPQHF. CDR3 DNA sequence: TGTGCCAGCAGGGACAGCTATAGCAATCAGCCCCAGCATTTT.

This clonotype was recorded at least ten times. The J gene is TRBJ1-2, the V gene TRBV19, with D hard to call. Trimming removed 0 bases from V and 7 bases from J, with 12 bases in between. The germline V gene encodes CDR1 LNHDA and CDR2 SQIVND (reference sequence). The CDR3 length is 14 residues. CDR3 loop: CASSIESGRAGYTF. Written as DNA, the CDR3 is TGTGCCAGTAGTATAGAAAGCGGGAGGGCTGGCTACACCTTC.

Here the CDR3 DNA reads TGTGCCAGCCGCGGACTAGCGGGGAATAGCACAGATACGCAGTATTTT. This sequence encodes CASRGLAGNSTDTQYF. The chain carries TRBV6-4 and TRBJ2-3, with 12 bases lining up with TRBD2. The CDR3 totals 16 residues. Losses at the gene ends were 8 bases for V and 0 bases for J; bases not matched to a gene: 6. The germline gives CDR1 MRHNA, CDR2 SNTAGT.

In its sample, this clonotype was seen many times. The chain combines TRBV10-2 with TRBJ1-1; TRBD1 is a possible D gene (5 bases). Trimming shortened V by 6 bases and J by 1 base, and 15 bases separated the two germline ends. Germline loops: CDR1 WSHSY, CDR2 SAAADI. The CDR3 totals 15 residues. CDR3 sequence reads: CASRALGGANTEAFF. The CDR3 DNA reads TGCGCCAGCAGAGCCCTTGGCGGGGCGAACACTGAAGCTTTCTTT.

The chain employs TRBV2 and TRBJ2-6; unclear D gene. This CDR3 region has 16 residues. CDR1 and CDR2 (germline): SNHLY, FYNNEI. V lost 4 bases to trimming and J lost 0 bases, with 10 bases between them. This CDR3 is CASSVLGSSGANVLTF. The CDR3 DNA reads TGTGCCAGCAGTGTTTTAGGATCCTCTGGGGCCAACGTCCTGACTTTC.